A selection of T cell receptor beta chains follows, all from one sample in a study of blood T cells in healthy people across ages. Using its own MiXCR run on the 5' RACE reads, TCRdb lists one record per CDR3 protein. The sample has roughly 860,000 distinct CDR3 sequences; approximately 59% are singletons. The specimen sequenced was blood. The source is a man aged 25-40 years in good health. CDR3s include the opening cysteine and the closing phenylalanine or tryptophan. The D gene is left open where the match is weak. Clone size is not always given. Where it is, it says once, few, many or a class for expanded clones.

>TRBV7-9|.|TRBD2|TRBJ2-2
CASSSLAGGPPNTGELFF
TGTGCCAGCAGCTCCCTAGCGGGGGGACCTCCCAACACCGGGGAGCTGTTTTTT
>TRBV25-1|.|TRBD1|TRBJ1-1
CASSPWTGGVPPEAFF
TGTGCCAGCAGTCCATGGACAGGGGGCGTCCCACCTGAAGCTTTCTTT
>TRBV18|.|TRBD1|TRBJ2-7
CASSPRDRFSYEQYF
TGTGCCAGCTCACCACGGGACAGATTCTCCTACGAGCAGTACTTC
>TRBV9|.|.|TRBJ2-3
CASSVALPGGGDTQYF
TGTGCCAGCAGCGTAGCCCTTCCGGGCGGTGGGGATACGCAGTATTTT
>TRBV4-2|.|.|TRBJ2-3
CASSYLPDSDTQYF
TGTGCCAGCAGCTACCTCCCCGACTCAGATACGCAGTATTTT
>TRBV6-1|.|TRBD2|TRBJ2-6
CASDSGSGANVLTF
TGTGCCAGCGATAGCGGGTCAGGGGCCAACGTCCTGACTTTC
>TRBV4-3|many|.|TRBJ1-2
CASSQGTGGRYGYTF
TGCGCCAGCAGCCAAGGAACGGGGGGTCGGTATGGCTACACCTTC
>TRBV11-2|few|TRBD2|TRBJ2-3
CASSLKRGGSSGTSGRDTQYF
TGTGCCAGCAGCCTTAAAAGGGGGGGTTCGTCCGGGACTAGCGGGAGGGATACGCAGTATTTT
>TRBV4-2|.|TRBD2|TRBJ2-1
CASSQELAANNEQFF
TGTGCCAGCAGCCAAGAGCTAGCGGCAAACAATGAGCAGTTCTTC
>TRBV12-3/TRBV12-4|.|TRBD2|TRBJ2-7
CASSPSGGPLNEQYF
TGTGCCAGCAGTCCCAGCGGGGGGCCTCTGAACGAGCAGTACTTC
>TRBV6-5|.|.|TRBJ2-3
CASSPRRGDRDTQYF
TGTGCCAGCAGTCCCCGAAGGGGGGACAGAGATACGCAGTATTTT
>TRBV29-1|.|TRBD1|TRBJ2-1
CSVTWDSDYNEQFF
TGCAGCGTTACCTGGGACAGCGACTACAATGAGCAGTTCTTC
>TRBV18|.|.|TRBJ2-1
CASSPPSAAEQFF
TGTGCCAGCTCACCTCCATCCGCAGCTGAGCAGTTCTTC
>TRBV7-2|few|.|TRBJ2-7
CASSSAVPSYEQYF
TGTGCCAGCAGCTCTGCGGTGCCCTCCTACGAGCAGTACTTC
>TRBV7-2|once|TRBD1|TRBJ2-7
CVSSSGTGTVQDHYEQYF
TGTGTCAGCAGCTCCGGGACCGGGACAGTTCAGGATCACTACGAGCAGTACTTC
>TRBV6-2/TRBV6-3|.|TRBD2|TRBJ2-1
CASSYSSGAYNEQFF
TGTGCCAGCAGTTACTCTAGCGGGGCTTACAATGAGCAGTTCTTC
>TRBV3-1|.|TRBD1|TRBJ1-1
CASSPPGQPNTEAFF
TGTGCCAGCAGCCCACCGGGACAGCCGAACACTGAAGCTTTCTTT
>TRBV20-1|.|.|TRBJ1-2
CSARETARGYGYTF
TGCAGTGCCAGGGAGACCGCCCGGGGCTATGGCTACACCTTC
>TRBV20-1|.|TRBD1|TRBJ2-7
CSARTGLLGYEQYF
TGCAGTGCTCGGACAGGTCTCCTAGGCTACGAGCAGTACTTC
>TRBV15|.|.|TRBJ1-5
CATSPPHSGQPQHF
TGTGCCACCAGCCCTCCCCACTCGGGTCAGCCCCAGCATTTT
>TRBV3-1|few|.|TRBJ2-7
CASSPGRIQYEQYF
TGTGCCAGCAGCCCGGGACGGATCCAATACGAGCAGTACTTC
>TRBV4-3|.|.|TRBJ2-5
CASSQAATWTGDDEQYF
TGCGCCAGCAGCCAAGCAGCTACGTGGACTGGGGATGATGAGCAGTACTTC
>TRBV20-1|.|.|TRBJ2-7
CSALEGSQLYEQYF
TGCAGTGCTTTGGAGGGTTCCCAACTTTACGAGCAGTACTTC
>TRBV20-1|.|.|TRBJ1-6
CSARDTRDNSPLHF
TGCAGTGCTAGAGACACTCGGGATAATTCACCCCTCCACTTT
>TRBV19|.|.|TRBJ2-5
CASSTLRVRGRETQYF
TGTGCCAGTAGTACGCTCCGGGTTAGGGGACGAGAGACCCAGTACTTC
>TRBV3-1|.|TRBD1|TRBJ2-7
CASSQSGQGNYEQYF
TGTGCCAGCAGCCAATCGGGACAGGGGAACTACGAGCAGTACTTC
>TRBV7-9|.|.|TRBJ2-5
CASSLGGLPSQETQYF
TGTGCCAGCAGCTTAGGGGGGCTTCCTTCCCAAGAGACCCAGTACTTC
>TRBV10-3|.|.|TRBJ2-7
CAIRGTAGAYEQYF
TGTGCCATCAGGGGGACAGCGGGGGCGTACGAGCAGTACTTC
>TRBV7-9|.|TRBD1|TRBJ1-2
CARHETGVGYTF
TGTGCCAGGCACGAAACAGGGGTCGGCTACACCTTC
>TRBV20-1|few|TRBD1|TRBJ1-2
CSALRDRQSHGYTF
TGCAGTGCTCTCCGGGACAGGCAAAGCCATGGCTACACCTTC
>TRBV12-3/TRBV12-4|.|.|TRBJ2-3
CASTETTDTQYF
TGTGCCAGCACCGAGACCACAGATACGCAGTATTTT
>TRBV11-2|.|TRBD1|TRBJ1-2
CASIATARDPAGGFYGYTF
TGTGCCAGCATCGCGACGGCCCGTGATCCGGCAGGGGGCTTCTACGGCTACACCTTC
>TRBV6-5|many|.|TRBJ2-7
CASSPGQERLVYEQYF
TGTGCCAGCAGCCCGGGGCAGGAAAGGTTGGTCTACGAGCAGTACTTC
>TRBV7-3|few|TRBD1|TRBJ1-6
CASSLYGTGTINSPLHF
TGTGCCAGCAGCTTATACGGGACAGGGACGATTAATTCACCCCTCCACTTT
>TRBV5-1|.|.|TRBJ2-1
CASRDPGASRYNEQFF
TGCGCCAGCAGGGACCCTGGGGCCAGCCGTTACAATGAGCAGTTCTTC
>TRBV25-1|.|TRBD1|TRBJ1-4
CASSEYGTGFEKLFF
TGTGCCAGCAGTGAATATGGGACAGGGTTTGAAAAACTGTTTTTT
>TRBV6-1|.|.|TRBJ1-4
CASSRFATNEKLFF
TGTGCCAGCAGTAGGTTTGCAACTAATGAAAAACTGTTTTTT
>TRBV7-2|few|.|TRBJ2-5
CASSLASAETQYF
TGTGCCAGCAGCTTAGCTAGCGCAGAGACCCAGTACTTC
>TRBV27|.|TRBD2|TRBJ2-7
CASSLSPSGGAGYEQYF
TGTGCCAGCAGTTTGTCCCCAAGCGGGGGGGCTGGGTACGAGCAGTACTTC
>TRBV7-8|.|TRBD1|TRBJ2-7
CASAEAGGSYEQYF
TGTGCCAGCGCGGAGGCAGGGGGCAGCTACGAGCAGTACTTC
>TRBV29-1|.|TRBD1|TRBJ1-1
CSVDRGNTEAFF
TGCAGTGTCGACAGGGGGAACACTGAAGCTTTCTTT
>TRBV12-3/TRBV12-4|few|.|TRBJ2-1
CASSQGLDEQFF
TGTGCCAGCAGTCAGGGTCTTGATGAGCAGTTCTTC
>TRBV3-1|once|.|TRBJ2-1
CASSTTRGDEQFF
TGTGCCAGCAGCACGACTAGGGGCGATGAGCAGTTCTTC
>TRBV12-3/TRBV12-4|.|.|TRBJ1-3
CASSPLGGIYSGNTIYF
TGTGCCAGCAGTCCCCTTGGCGGGATCTACTCTGGAAACACCATATATTTT
>TRBV20-1|.|.|TRBJ2-1
CSARIRGIPSNEQFF
TGCAGTGCTAGAATACGCGGGATTCCCAGCAATGAGCAGTTCTTC
>TRBV27|.|TRBD1|TRBJ2-7
CASSLGQVKYF
TGTGCCAGCAGTTTAGGACAGGTGAAGTACTTC
>TRBV20-1|.|.|TRBJ2-3
CSATRLGSGTDTQYF
TGTAGTGCTACTCGTTTAGGAAGTGGCACAGATACGCAGTATTTT
>TRBV25-1|.|.|TRBJ2-5
CASSEYKGQETQYF
TGTGCCAGCAGTGAATATAAGGGACAAGAGACCCAGTACTTC
>TRBV29-1|.|TRBD2|TRBJ2-7
CSVGGVRGHGLAGESYEQYF
TGCAGCGTTGGAGGAGTTAGGGGGCATGGACTAGCGGGTGAGTCCTACGAGCAGTACTTC
>TRBV6-5|few|.|TRBJ2-1
CASSYGLGSYNEQFF
TGTGCCAGCAGTTACGGACTGGGCTCCTACAATGAGCAGTTCTTC
>TRBV15|.|TRBD1|TRBJ2-1
CATSRRDRENEQFF
TGTGCCACCAGCAGGAGGGACAGGGAAAATGAGCAGTTCTTC
>TRBV15|.|TRBD1|TRBJ1-2
CATVARGPRCCTF
TGTGCCACCGTCGCGAGGGGGCCCCGCTGTTGCACCTTC
>TRBV28|.|.|TRBJ1-5
CASHQYRARNQPQHF
TGTGCCAGCCACCAATACAGGGCCCGAAATCAGCCCCAGCATTTT